The present entry profiles one TCR beta chain with its context. Its antigen remains unknown. The study ran its PCR with 60 Vbeta and 13 Jbeta primers. Libraries were prepared by immunoSEQ multiplex PCR; TCRdb keeps only in-frame clonotypes and omits some of them. Of 95,000 to 100,000 clones in the sample, roughly 79% were seen once. Germline loops: CDR1 SGHVS, CDR2 FNYEAQ. After removal of 5 bases from V and 7 bases from J, the junction contained 8 bases not matched to a gene. CDR3 length: 14 residues. The data originate from a study of cytomegalovirus exposure and HLA in healthy donors. Study-wide findings and caveats: Listed as cytomegalovirus-associated were over 150 TCR beta chains. The presence/absence work took it that sequencing depth was about the same across donors. Cytomegalovirus status was reportedly diagnosed by the classifier with high specificity and sensitivity.

Input material: PBMCs. This TCR was recovered from a woman between 40 and 50 years old in good health and CMV-seronegative. The J gene is TRBJ1-5, the V gene TRBV7-6; 7 nucleotides match TRBD1. DNA of the CDR3: TGTGCCAGCAGCCCGACAGGGCTGGGACAGCCCCAGCATTTT. Translated: CASSPTGLGQPQHF. Looking up the rest from reference TRBV7-6 and TRBJ1-5 gives the full variable domain: GAGVSQSPRYKVTKRGQDVALRCDPISGHVSLYWYRQALGQGPEFLTYFNYEAQQDKSGLPNDRFSAERPEGSISTLTIQRTEQRDSAMYRCASSPTGLGQPQHFGDGTRLSIL.